Shown below are 26 T cell receptor beta chains from a single sample sequenced in a study of blood T cell repertoires in COVID-19. The method was immunoSEQ multiplex PCR; TCRdb's version includes in-frame clones alone and lacks a portion of them. The table includes tens of thousands of clones, roughly nine tenths detected once. The sequenced material came from peripheral blood. The receptors shown here come from an older woman with COVID-19, enrolled during active disease.

The rearrangement links TRBV7-2 to TRBJ2-4, with D tentatively TRBD2 (6 bases). With 6 bases removed from V and 10 bases from J, the gap between germline ends came to 19 bases. There are 14 residues in the CDR3. Germline V gives CDR1 SGHTA, CDR2 FQGNSA. DNA of the CDR3: TGTGCCAGCAGGACCTCGGGCGCGGCGGGGATTCAGTACTTC. Encoded protein: CASRTSGAAGIQYF. The full variable domain, with the rest looked up from reference TRBV7-2 and TRBJ2-4, is GAGVSQSPSNKVTEKGKDVELRCDPISGHTALYWYRQSLGQGLEFLIYFQGNSAPDKSGLPSDRFSAERTGGSVSTLTIQRTQQEDSAVYLCASRTSGAAGIQYFGAGTRLSVL.

The V gene is TRBV19, the J gene TRBJ2-2; D might be TRBD2 (5 bases). CDR1 is LNHDA and CDR2 is SQIVND in the germline V gene (reference sequence). The CDR3 contains 14 residues. V was pared by 5 bases and J by 8 bases, with 15 bases between. Here the CDR3 reads CASSLGVGVGELFF. The CDR3 DNA is TGTGCCAGTAGTCTAGGTGTCGGGGTTGGGGAGCTGTTTTTT.

This clone was detected once. The J gene is TRBJ2-1, the V gene TRBV6-5, with 13 bases fitting TRBD2. V trimming: 8 bases; J trimming: 6 bases; junction bases outside the gene matches: 4. This CDR3 comprises 14 residues. Germline CDR1 and CDR2: MNHEY and SVGAGI. The CDR3, as DNA: TGTGCCAGCTGGACTAGCGGGAGATCCAATGAGCAGTTCTTC. Translation: CASWTSGRSNEQFF.

This rearrangement joins TRBV7-9 to TRBJ1-6, with D tentatively TRBD1 (6 bases). The CDR3 runs 17 residues. The V end lost 2 bases, the J end lost 0 bases, and 11 bases lay between the germline ends. Germline loops: CDR1 SEHNR, CDR2 FQNEAQ (reference sequence). The CDR3 here is CASSLSGGTSYNSPLHF. The CDR3 bases are TGTGCCAGCAGCTTATCGGGGGGCACCTCCTATAATTCACCCCTCCACTTT.

This CDR3 is CASSIGRPEPNYGYTF. CDR3 nucleotide sequence: TGTGCCAGTAGTATAGGGAGGCCTGAACCTAACTATGGCTACACCTTC. The chain employs TRBV19 and TRBJ1-2, with D unresolved. The CDR3 consists of 16 residues. Germline lookup yields CDR1 LNHDA and CDR2 SQIVND (reference sequence). Trimming took off 1 base at V and 0 bases at J, with 12 bases between the two ends.

The rearrangement uses TRBV19 and TRBJ1-5; D is unclear. CDR3 length: 16 amino acids. The V gene's germline CDR1 is LNHDA and CDR2 SQIVND (reference sequence). The V gene lost 1 base and the J gene lost 1 base, with 11 bases spanning the gap. CDR3 bases: TGTGCCAGTAGTATAGTAGGAGGGAGGAGCAATCAGCCCCAGCATTTT. It codes for CASSIVGGRSNQPQHF.

The chain couples TRBV10-1 to TRBJ2-2; 11 bases agree with TRBD1. CDR3 length equals 16 residues. Germline CDR1 WNHNN, CDR2 SYGVQD (reference sequence). With V trimmed by 7 bases and J by 2 bases, 6 bases remained unmatched. CDR3: CASTEGQGVNTGELFF. DNA for the CDR3: TGCGCCAGCACCGAGGGACAGGGGGTAAACACCGGGGAGCTGTTTTTT.

The chain uses TRBV7-2 and TRBJ2-2; no reliable D call. CDR3 length equals 12 residues. V was clipped by 1 base and J by 6 bases, with 3 bases between them. The germline CDR1 and CDR2 sequences are SGHTA and FQGNSA. Written as DNA, the CDR3 is TGTGCCAGCAGCTTAGTCTCCGGGGAGCTGTTTTTT. As protein: CASSLVSGELFF. Complete variable domain (other parts from reference TRBV7-2 and TRBJ2-2): GAGVSQSPSNKVTEKGKDVELRCDPISGHTALYWYRQSLGQGLEFLIYFQGNSAPDKSGLPSDRFSAERTGGSVSTLTIQRTQQEDSAVYLCASSLVSGELFFGEGSRLTVL.

This clone was seen once. The DNA for the CDR3 is TGTGCCAGCAGTGCACAGGGTAGCAATCAGCCCCAGCATTTT. Its protein product is CASSAQGSNQPQHF. V usage is TRBV2 and J usage is TRBJ1-5; maybe TRBD1 (6 bases). The CDR3 runs 14 residues. Looked up from germline, CDR1 is SNHLY and CDR2 is FYNNEI. V was cut by 4 bases and J by 0 bases, with 7 bases left in between.

The sample holds one count of this clone. The chain has TRBV10-3 and TRBJ2-7; 8 nucleotides agree with TRBD1. V lost 2 bases to trimming and J lost 6 bases; unmatched junction nucleotides: 9. This CDR3 region has 15 residues. CDR1 is ENHRY and CDR2 is SYGVKD in the germline V gene. CDR3 nucleotides: TGTGCCATCAGTGAGCCAGGGGGCTTTGAGGGCGAGCAGTACTTC. Protein product: CAISEPGGFEGEQYF.

The genes are TRBV9 and TRBJ2-7, with 8 bases that match TRBD2. Germline values: CDR1 SGDLS, CDR2 YYNGEE. Trimming took 4 bases from V and 3 from J; bases not matched to a gene: 12. The CDR3 has 16 amino acids. The CDR3 loop is CASSPHRVSGSYEQYF. CDR3 in DNA: TGTGCCAGCAGCCCTCACAGGGTAAGCGGGAGCTACGAGCAGTACTTC.

This clone has a handful of counts. The CDR3 loop is CAIRTSKDSNEQFF. CDR3 in DNA: TGTGCCATCAGAACGTCTAAAGACTCCAATGAGCAGTTCTTC. The rearrangement uses TRBV10-3 and TRBJ2-1; D unclear. The CDR3 loop spans 14 amino acids. V lost 6 bases, J lost 6 bases, and 15 bases lay in between. Germline CDR1 is ENHRY and CDR2 is SYGVKD.

V is TRBV9 and J is TRBJ2-7, with D tentatively TRBD1 (5 bases). Trimming took off 3 bases at V and 6 bases at J, with 16 bases between the two ends. This CDR3 is 14 amino acids long. The germline CDR1 and CDR2 sequences are SGDLS and YYNGEE. CDR3 sequence reads: CASSAGDSIGEQYF. The CDR3 nucleotides read TGTGCCAGCAGCGCAGGAGACAGTATAGGCGAGCAGTACTTC.

The V and J genes are TRBV14 and TRBJ1-1, with D possibly matching TRBD1 (5 bases). Trimming cost V 9 bases and J 1 base, with 15 bases left between them. Germline assignment: CDR1 SGHDN and CDR2 FVKESK. The CDR3 runs 14 residues. The CDR3 DNA is TGTGCCAGAGGAACAGGTAACGAGAACACTGAAGCTTTCTTT. This encodes CARGTGNENTEAFF. The full variable domain, rest sourced from reference TRBV14 and TRBJ1-1, is EAGVTQFPSHSVIEKGQTVTLRCDPISGHDNLYWYRRVMGKEIKFLLHFVKESKQDESGMPNNRFLAERTGGTYSTLKVQPAELEDSGVYFCARGTGNENTEAFFGQGTRLTVV.

The chain recombines TRBV4-1 with TRBJ2-3; 9 bases map to TRBD2. Per germline, CDR1 MGHRA and CDR2 YSYEKL. V was pared by 0 bases and J by 9 bases, with 7 bases of the junction left unmatched. The CDR3 totals 15 residues. The CDR3: CASSQELAGVRTQYF. The CDR3 DNA reads TGCGCCAGCAGCCAAGAGTTAGCGGGAGTTCGGACGCAGTATTTT.

The CDR3, as DNA: TGTGCCAGCAGCCCCCCCTGGGAGGCCGGGGAGCTGTTTTTT. This gives the protein CASSPPWEAGELFF. V usage is TRBV7-9 and J usage is TRBJ2-2, with TRBD2 as a possible D gene (6 bases). The ends were cut back, 5 bases at V and 6 bases at J, with 13 bases in the middle. This CDR3 comprises 14 residues. Germline CDR1 and CDR2: SEHNR and FQNEAQ (reference sequence).

The chain carries TRBV5-1 and TRBJ2-7; no firm D call. The germline V gene encodes CDR1 SGHRS and CDR2 YFSETQ. The V gene lost 5 bases and the J gene lost 1 base, with 16 bases spanning the gap. This CDR3 is 15 amino acids long. The DNA of the CDR3 is TGCGCCAGCAGTTCAACGACATCCCTTTCCTACGAGCAGTACTTC. It encodes CASSSTTSLSYEQYF.

The V call is TRBV6-2 or TRBV6-3, the J call TRBJ1-1; D remains ambiguous. Germline V lookup: CDR1 MNHEY, CDR2 SVGEGT. This CDR3 has 13 amino acids. The germline V and J ends were trimmed by 5 bases and 12 bases, with 19 bases remaining between them. The CDR3: CASSTGGEVKPFF. The CDR3 nucleotides read TGTGCCAGCAGTACCGGAGGCGAAGTTAAACCTTTCTTT.

This chain joins TRBV5-5 and TRBJ2-5; 12 nucleotides line up with TRBD2. V dropped 3 bases and J dropped 3; count of bases not matched to a gene: 6. CDR1 and CDR2 (germline): SGHKS, YYEKEE (reference sequence). CDR3 length: 16 residues. The CDR3 reads CASSWTSGIGEETQYF. In DNA form, the CDR3 reads TGTGCCAGCAGCTGGACTAGCGGGATAGGGGAAGAGACCCAGTACTTC.

The chain links TRBV24-1 to TRBJ2-7; possibly TRBD1 for D (6 bases). Germline V gene lookup returns CDR1 KGHDR and CDR2 SFDVKD. Trimming took off 5 bases at V and 2 bases at J, with 12 bases between the two ends. This CDR3 is 14 amino acids long. The CDR3: CATSAGQPPYEQYF. The CDR3 DNA is TGTGCCACCAGTGCCGGACAGCCCCCCTACGAGCAGTACTTC.

J is TRBJ1-6 and V is TRBV5-1; 8 positions match TRBD1. Trimming removed 2 bases from V and 7 bases from J; junction bases left unmatched: 5. Per germline, CDR1 SGHRS and CDR2 YFSETQ. The CDR3 consists of 15 residues. CDR3 sequence (DNA): TGCGCCAGCAGCTTCCGACAGGGGAAGAATTCACCCCTCCACTTT. Translating it yields CASSFRQGKNSPLHF.

CDR3 in amino acids: CATSRELRHSGANVLTF. CDR3 nucleotide sequence: TGTGCCACCAGCAGAGAACTGCGACACTCTGGGGCCAACGTCCTGACTTTC. The rearrangement links TRBV15 to TRBJ2-6; the D is unclear. In germline, CDR1 is LNHNV, CDR2 YYDKDF (reference sequence). Trimming shortened V by 0 bases and J by 0 bases, and 9 bases separated the two germline ends. This CDR3 is 17 amino acids long.

The V gene is TRBV7-2, the J gene TRBJ2-2, with D possibly TRBD2 on 5 matching bases. Germline CDR1 SGHTA, CDR2 FQGNSA. Between the trimmed V and J ends, which lost 5 bases and 2 bases, there was a span of 12 bases. This CDR3 has 15 residues. DNA for the CDR3: TGTGCCAGCAGCGCTTTAGCGAAAAACACCGGGGAGCTGTTTTTT. Its protein product is CASSALAKNTGELFF.

This chain joins TRBV11-3 and TRBJ2-7; 9 bases align to TRBD2. With V trimmed by 1 base and J by 3 bases, 4 bases remained unmatched. Germline values: CDR1 SGHNT, CDR2 YENEEA. This CDR3 is built from 15 residues. CDR3 nucleotide sequence: TGTGCCAGCAGCTTAGGTCTAGCGGGACTCTACGAGCAGTACTTC. Its protein is CASSLGLAGLYEQYF.

The genes are TRBV2 and TRBJ1-1; tentatively, D is TRBD1 (6 bases). The CDR3 runs to 11 residues. Per the germline V gene, CDR1 is SNHLY and CDR2 is FYNNEI. V lost 6 bases and J 10 bases, leaving 12 bases between the germline ends. CDR3 nucleotides: TGTGCCAGCAGCCGAGACAGGATAGCTTTCTTT. Translation: CASSRDRIAFF.

The CDR3 spells CASSLAGTSGRAREQYF. CDR3 coding DNA: TGTGCCAGCTCCCTCGCCGGGACTAGCGGGAGGGCTCGGGAGCAGTACTTC. The gene calls are TRBV18 and TRBJ2-7; 16 bases align to TRBD2. This CDR3 contains 17 residues. J lost 7 bases, V lost 6 bases, and 12 bases had no gene match. CDR1 and CDR2 from the germline V gene are KGHSH and LQKENI.